A selection of T cell receptor beta chains follows, all from one sample in a study of CD8 T cells in ankylosing spondylitis. Each CDR3 protein gets one entry after TCRdb re-called the 5' RACE reads with MiXCR. The sample carries about 800,000 distinct CDR3 sequences, about an eighth recorded once. The sequencing input was blood, either unsorted or a sorted T cell fraction (not recorded which). All receptors derive from a male donor with ankylosing spondylitis. The CDR3 runs from the conserved cysteine through the conserved F or W. Each record gives: V gene, D gene, J gene, clone size, CDR3 DNA, CDR3 protein. A D gene is named only where the DNA matches it firmly. Not all rows give a size; the values are once, few, many and, for expanded clones, a class.

TRBV10-3	-	TRBJ1-2	-	TGTGCCATCAGTCAAGGATCGGGCTACACCTTC	CAISQGSGYTF
TRBV5-6	-	TRBJ1-2	many	TGTGCCAGCAGTTACCTTACATCCCGGGGGAAGGGCTATGGCTACACCTTC	CASSYLTSRGKGYGYTF
TRBV27	-	TRBJ2-1	-	TGTGCCAGCAGTTGGCGGGACTCATTCAATGAGCAGTTCTTC	CASSWRDSFNEQFF
TRBV20-1	TRBD2	TRBJ2-3	few	TGCAGTGCTAGAGATTGGGCTAGCGGAAGCACAGATACGCAGTATTTT	CSARDWASGSTDTQYF
TRBV18	-	TRBJ1-1	-	TGTGCCAGCTCACCAAGTATAGCCTCAAACACTGAAGCTTTCTTT	CASSPSIASNTEAFF
TRBV28	-	TRBJ2-7	-	TGTGCCAGCACCCAACCGGGGAACGAGCAGTACTTC	CASTQPGNEQYF
TRBV28	-	TRBJ2-4	few	TGTGCCAGCAGTTTATCCAGGGCCAAAAACATTCAGTACTTC	CASSLSRAKNIQYF
TRBV20-1	-	TRBJ1-2	-	TGCAGTGCTAGTCGAGGGTTTTACTATGGCTACACCTTC	CSASRGFYYGYTF
TRBV3-1	TRBD1	TRBJ1-2	-	TGTGCCAGCAGCCAAGTCGGACAGGATGGCTACACCTTC	CASSQVGQDGYTF
TRBV20-1	TRBD2	TRBJ2-3	-	TGCAGTGCTAGACCGGGGGGGGGTACAGATACGCAGTATTTT	CSARPGGGTDTQYF
TRBV10-2	TRBD1	TRBJ1-4	-	TGCGCCAGCATCCGGGACAGGAGCAATGAAAAACTGTTTTTT	CASIRDRSNEKLFF
TRBV5-1	-	TRBJ1-1	many	TGCGCCAGCAGCCAGGGCCTGGTCACTGAAGCTTTCTTT	CASSQGLVTEAFF
TRBV20-1	TRBD1	TRBJ1-5	few	TGCAGTGCTGGGACAGGGGGAAAAAGAAGCAATCAGCCCCAGCATTTT	CSAGTGGKRSNQPQHF
TRBV10-3	TRBD1	TRBJ1-1	many	TGTGCCACCACGTTTGACAGGGACACTGAAGCTTTCTTT	CATTFDRDTEAFF
TRBV6-1	TRBD1	TRBJ1-1	few	TGTGCCAGCAGTCCCCCCCGGGACAGGTGGTACACTGAAGCTTTCTTT	CASSPPRDRWYTEAFF
TRBV29-1	-	TRBJ1-2	-	TGCAGCGTTGAGGTCCGTACGAAGAACTATGGCTACACCTTC	CSVEVRTKNYGYTF
TRBV18	TRBD1	TRBJ2-7	few	TGTGCCAGCTCACCAGGTGCGGGGACAGGGATGTACGAGCAGTACTTC	CASSPGAGTGMYEQYF
TRBV30	-	TRBJ1-1	few	TGTGCCTGGACCCTCAAGTGGGGGGTGAACACTGAAGCTTTCTTT	CAWTLKWGVNTEAFF
TRBV7-9	-	TRBJ1-4	-	TGTGCCAGCAGCTTATTCGCCTCGGGTAATGAAAAACTGTTTTTT	CASSLFASGNEKLFF
TRBV7-9	-	TRBJ1-1	-	TGTGCCAGCAGCTCGTCCGGGACCGGCACTGAAGCTTTCTTT	CASSSSGTGTEAFF
TRBV20-1	TRBD2	TRBJ2-5	-	TGCAGTGCTAGGGATCTAGCGGACCGAGAGACCCAGTACTTC	CSARDLADRETQYF
TRBV10-3	-	TRBJ2-5	many	TGTGCCATCAGTGAGTCTTTTGACAGCCAAGAGACCCAGTACTTC	CAISESFDSQETQYF
TRBV6-2/TRBV6-3	-	TRBJ1-2	many	TGTGCCAGCAGTTACTCCAGCTATGGCTACACCTTC	CASSYSSYGYTF
TRBV7-2	TRBD1	TRBJ2-5	-	TGTGCCAGCAGCCTCCCTAAGGGGGCGCCCCGGGAGACCCAGTACTTC	CASSLPKGAPRETQYF
TRBV9	-	TRBJ1-4	few	TGTGCCAGCAGCAGGGGTGGAAGCTCTGAAAAACTGTTTTTT	CASSRGGSSEKLFF
TRBV7-2	TRBD1	TRBJ1-2	many	TGCGCCAGCAGCTTAAGACAGGGTTATGGCTACACCTTC	CASSLRQGYGYTF
TRBV12-3/TRBV12-4	-	TRBJ1-2	few	TGTGCCAGCAGACCCCCCGGGACCGCCGGTAGTGGCTACACCTTC	CASRPPGTAGSGYTF
TRBV7-6	-	TRBJ2-1	-	TGTGCCAGCAGCTTAGTTTTCCGAAACAATGAGCAGTTCTTC	CASSLVFRNNEQFF
TRBV29-1	-	TRBJ1-1	few	TGCAGCGTTGGAAAAGTCGCGGTGAAACCTGAAGCTTTCTTT	CSVGKVAVKPEAFF
TRBV7-2	TRBD2	TRBJ2-3	few	TGTGCCAGCAGCTCAGCGGGGGTTGGCACAGATACGCAGTATTTT	CASSSAGVGTDTQYF
TRBV27	-	TRBJ1-1	-	TGTGCCAGCCCGACCCCGGCGGAAGCTTTCTTT	CASPTPAEAFF
TRBV9	-	TRBJ1-2	few	TGTGCCAGCAGCGTAGGAGCCGTTTATGGCTACACCTTC	CASSVGAVYGYTF
TRBV5-1	TRBD2	TRBJ2-7	many	TGCGCCAGCAGCTTCGCTAGCGGGAACTACGAGCAGTACTTC	CASSFASGNYEQYF